This T cell receptor (beta chain) was sequenced during a study of cytomegalovirus exposure and HLA in healthy donors. Findings and limits, study-wide: Later on, an analysis found that several of the most significant clusters appeared to be linked to common viral pathogens, which included parvovirus B19.

Use of 60 Vbeta and 13 Jbeta primers characterized the PCR. Only in-frame clones appear in the TCRdb table, and some are missing; sequencing was by immunoSEQ multiplex PCR. The sample holds about 200,000 clones; around 78% are singletons and the top ten take approximately 2.1%. Nominal health characterized the donors when sampled, though unrecorded immune exposures were likely. This CDR3 is built from 16 residues. Germline CDR1 is SGHDN and CDR2 is FVKESK. V was shortened by 0 bases and J by 0 bases, with 12 bases between the two germline ends. This clone was recorded only once. Its target is unknown. J is TRBJ2-7 and V is TRBV14; D is ambiguous. Specimen: PBMCs. The clonotype was recovered from a young man in good health and CMV-seronegative. The CDR3 bases are TGTGCCAGCAGCCAAGATCCAACACTAACCTCCTACGAGCAGTACTTC. Amino acids: CASSQDPTLTSYEQYF.